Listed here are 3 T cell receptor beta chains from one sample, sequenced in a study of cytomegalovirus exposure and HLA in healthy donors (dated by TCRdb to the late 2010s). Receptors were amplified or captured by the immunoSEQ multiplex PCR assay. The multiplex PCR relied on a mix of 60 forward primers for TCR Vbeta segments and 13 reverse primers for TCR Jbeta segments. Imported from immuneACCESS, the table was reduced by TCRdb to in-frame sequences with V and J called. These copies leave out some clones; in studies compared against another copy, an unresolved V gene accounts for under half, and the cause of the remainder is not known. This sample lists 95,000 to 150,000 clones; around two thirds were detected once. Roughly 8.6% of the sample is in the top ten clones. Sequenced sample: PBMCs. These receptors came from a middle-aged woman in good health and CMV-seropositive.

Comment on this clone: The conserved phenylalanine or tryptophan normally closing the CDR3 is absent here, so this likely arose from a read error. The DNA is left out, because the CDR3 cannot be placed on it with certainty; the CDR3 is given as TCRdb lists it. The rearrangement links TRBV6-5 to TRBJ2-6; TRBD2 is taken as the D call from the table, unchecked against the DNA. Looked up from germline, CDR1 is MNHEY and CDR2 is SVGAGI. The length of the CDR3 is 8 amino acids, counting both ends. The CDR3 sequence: CASSGTSG.

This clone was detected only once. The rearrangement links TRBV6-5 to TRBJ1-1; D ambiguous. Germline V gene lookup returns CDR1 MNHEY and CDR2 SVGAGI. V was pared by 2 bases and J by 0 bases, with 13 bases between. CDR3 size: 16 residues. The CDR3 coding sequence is TGTGCCAGCAGTTACAGTCAGGCCGATATGAACACTGAAGCTTTCTTT. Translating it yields CASSYSQADMNTEAFF.

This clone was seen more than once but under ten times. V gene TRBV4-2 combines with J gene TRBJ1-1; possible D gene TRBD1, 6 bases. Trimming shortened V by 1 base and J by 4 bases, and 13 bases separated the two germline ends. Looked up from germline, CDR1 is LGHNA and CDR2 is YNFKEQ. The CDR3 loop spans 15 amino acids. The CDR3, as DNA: TGTGCCAGCAGCCAAGGCAGGGGCGGGGGCACTGAAGCTTTCTTT. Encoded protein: CASSQGRGGGTEAFF.